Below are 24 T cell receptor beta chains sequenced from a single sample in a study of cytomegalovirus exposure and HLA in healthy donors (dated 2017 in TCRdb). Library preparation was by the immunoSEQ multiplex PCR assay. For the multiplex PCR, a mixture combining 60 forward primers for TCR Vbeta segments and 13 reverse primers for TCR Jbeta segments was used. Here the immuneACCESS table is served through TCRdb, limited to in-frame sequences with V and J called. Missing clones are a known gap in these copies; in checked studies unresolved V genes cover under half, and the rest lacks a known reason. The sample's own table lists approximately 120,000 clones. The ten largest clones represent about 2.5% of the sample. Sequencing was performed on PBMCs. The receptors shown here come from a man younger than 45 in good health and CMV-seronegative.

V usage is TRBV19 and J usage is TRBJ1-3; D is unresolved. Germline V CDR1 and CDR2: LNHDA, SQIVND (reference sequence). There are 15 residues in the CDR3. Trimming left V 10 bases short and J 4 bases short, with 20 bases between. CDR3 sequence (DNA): TGTGCCACCGAAAGAGTTGGTGGAGCCGGAAACACCATATATTTT. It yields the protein CATERVGGAGNTIYF.

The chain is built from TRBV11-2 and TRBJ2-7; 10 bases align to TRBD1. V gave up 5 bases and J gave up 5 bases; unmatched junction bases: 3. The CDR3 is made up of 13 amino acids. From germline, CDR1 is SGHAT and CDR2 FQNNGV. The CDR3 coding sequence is TGTGCCAGCAGCCGGGACAGGGGAAACGAGCAGTACTTC. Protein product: CASSRDRGNEQYF.

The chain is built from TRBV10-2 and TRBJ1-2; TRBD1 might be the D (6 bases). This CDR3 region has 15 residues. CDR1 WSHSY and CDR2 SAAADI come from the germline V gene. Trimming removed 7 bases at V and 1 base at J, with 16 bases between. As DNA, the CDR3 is TGCGCCAGCAACCCGGTACAGGGTTATAACTATGGCTACACCTTC. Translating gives CASNPVQGYNYGYTF.

CDR3 coding DNA: TGCGCCAGCAGCCAAGCCCGACAGGGGGGGACATATGGCTACACCTTC. Translation gives CASSQARQGGTYGYTF. This chain connects TRBV4-1 to TRBJ1-2; 9 bases fit TRBD1. J lost 5 bases, V lost 1 base, and 8 bases had no gene match. The CDR3 is 16 residues long. The germline V gene has CDR1 MGHRA and CDR2 YSYEKL.

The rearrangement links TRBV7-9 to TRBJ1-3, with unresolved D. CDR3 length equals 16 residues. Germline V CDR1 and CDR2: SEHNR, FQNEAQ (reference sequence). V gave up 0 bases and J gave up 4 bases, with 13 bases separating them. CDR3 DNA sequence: TGTGCCAGCAGCTTAGCGCGGGCGGAGCGGGGAAACACCATATATTTT. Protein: CASSLARAERGNTIYF.

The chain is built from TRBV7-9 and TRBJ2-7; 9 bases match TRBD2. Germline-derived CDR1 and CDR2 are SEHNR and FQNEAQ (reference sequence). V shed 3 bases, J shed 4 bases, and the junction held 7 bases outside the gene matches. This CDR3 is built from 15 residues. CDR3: CASSFWASGKYEQYF. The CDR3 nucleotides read TGTGCCAGCAGCTTTTGGGCTAGCGGGAAATACGAGCAGTACTTC.

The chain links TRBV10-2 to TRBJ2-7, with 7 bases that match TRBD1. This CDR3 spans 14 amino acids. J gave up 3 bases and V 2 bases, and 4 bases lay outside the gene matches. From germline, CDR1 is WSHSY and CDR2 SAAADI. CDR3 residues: CASSEVAGGYEQYF. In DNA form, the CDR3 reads TGCGCCAGCAGTGAGGTAGCAGGGGGCTACGAGCAGTACTTC.

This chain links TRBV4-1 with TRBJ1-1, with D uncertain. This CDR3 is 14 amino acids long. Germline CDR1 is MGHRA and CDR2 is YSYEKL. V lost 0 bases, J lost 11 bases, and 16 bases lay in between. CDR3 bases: TGCGCCAGCAGCCAAGATCGAGCGGACCCATGGGCTTTCTTT. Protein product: CASSQDRADPWAFF.

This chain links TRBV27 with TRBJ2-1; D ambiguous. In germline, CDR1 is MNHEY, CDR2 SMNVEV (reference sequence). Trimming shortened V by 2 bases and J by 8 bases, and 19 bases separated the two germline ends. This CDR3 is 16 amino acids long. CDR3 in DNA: TGTGCCAGCAGTTTAGTCCCGCCGAACATGCCAGATGAGCAGTTCTTC. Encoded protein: CASSLVPPNMPDEQFF.

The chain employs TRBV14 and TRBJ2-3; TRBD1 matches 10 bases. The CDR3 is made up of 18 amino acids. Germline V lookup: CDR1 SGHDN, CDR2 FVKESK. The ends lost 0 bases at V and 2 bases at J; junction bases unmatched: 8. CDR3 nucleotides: TGTGCCAGCAGCCAAGAATTGGACAGGGGGAAGGTCACAGATACGCAGTATTTT. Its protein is CASSQELDRGKVTDTQYF.

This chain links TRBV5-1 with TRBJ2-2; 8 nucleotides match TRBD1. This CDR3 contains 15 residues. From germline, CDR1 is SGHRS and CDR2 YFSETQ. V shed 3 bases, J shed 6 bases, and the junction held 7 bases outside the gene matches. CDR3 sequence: CASSSDRVRAGELFF. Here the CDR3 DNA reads TGCGCCAGCAGCTCGGACAGGGTTCGGGCCGGGGAGCTGTTTTTT.

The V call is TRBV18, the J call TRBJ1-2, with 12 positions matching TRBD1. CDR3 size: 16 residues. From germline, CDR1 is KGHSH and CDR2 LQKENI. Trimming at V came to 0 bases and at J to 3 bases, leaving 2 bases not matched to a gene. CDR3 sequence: CASSPPGTGGDYGYTF. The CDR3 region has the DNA TGTGCCAGCTCACCACCGGGGACAGGGGGCGACTATGGCTACACCTTC.

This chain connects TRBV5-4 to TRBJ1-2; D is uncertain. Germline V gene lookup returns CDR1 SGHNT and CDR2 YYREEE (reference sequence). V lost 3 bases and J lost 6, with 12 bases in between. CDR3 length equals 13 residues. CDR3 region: CASSSPAGDGYTF. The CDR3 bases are TGTGCCAGCAGCTCCCCCGCGGGAGATGGCTACACCTTC.

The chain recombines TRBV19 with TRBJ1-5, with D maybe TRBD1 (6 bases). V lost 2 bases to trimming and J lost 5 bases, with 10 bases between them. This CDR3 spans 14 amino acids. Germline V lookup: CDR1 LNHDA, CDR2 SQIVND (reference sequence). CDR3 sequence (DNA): TGTGCCAGTAGTATAACAGGGTATGATCAGCCCCAGCATTTT. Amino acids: CASSITGYDQPQHF.

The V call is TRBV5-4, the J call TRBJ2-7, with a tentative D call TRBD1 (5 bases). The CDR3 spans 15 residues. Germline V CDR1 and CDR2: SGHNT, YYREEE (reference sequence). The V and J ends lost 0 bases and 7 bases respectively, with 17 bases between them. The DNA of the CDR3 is TGTGCCAGCAGCTTGGCGAGGACCCAGGGTGGTGAGCAGTACTTC. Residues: CASSLARTQGGEQYF.

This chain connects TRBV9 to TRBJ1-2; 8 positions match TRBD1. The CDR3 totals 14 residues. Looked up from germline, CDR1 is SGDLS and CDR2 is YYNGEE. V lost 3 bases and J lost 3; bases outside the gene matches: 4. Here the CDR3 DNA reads TGTGCCAGCAGCGCGGGACAGGACTACTATGGCTACACCTTC. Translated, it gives CASSAGQDYYGYTF.

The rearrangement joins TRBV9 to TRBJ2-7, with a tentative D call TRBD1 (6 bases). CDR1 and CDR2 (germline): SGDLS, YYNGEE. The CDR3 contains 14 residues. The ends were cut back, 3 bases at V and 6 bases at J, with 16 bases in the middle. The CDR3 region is CASSEGVLGTEQYF. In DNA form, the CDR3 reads TGTGCCAGCAGCGAGGGGGTTTTGGGGACCGAGCAGTACTTC.

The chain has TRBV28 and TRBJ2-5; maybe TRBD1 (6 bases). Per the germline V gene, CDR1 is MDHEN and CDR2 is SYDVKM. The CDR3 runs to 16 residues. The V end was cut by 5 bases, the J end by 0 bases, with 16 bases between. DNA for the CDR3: TGTGCCAGCAGTCCAAGGGGGACCCGATACCAAGAGACCCAGTACTTC. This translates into CASSPRGTRYQETQYF.

CDR3 nucleotides: TGCGCCAGCAGCACGACAGGGTCGAATGAAAAACTGTTTTTT. It translates to CASSTTGSNEKLFF. The V and J genes are TRBV5-1 and TRBJ1-4; 7 bases fit TRBD1. The CDR3 runs to 14 residues. With V trimmed by 4 bases and J by 5 bases, 5 bases remained unmatched. Germline V gives CDR1 SGHRS, CDR2 YFSETQ.

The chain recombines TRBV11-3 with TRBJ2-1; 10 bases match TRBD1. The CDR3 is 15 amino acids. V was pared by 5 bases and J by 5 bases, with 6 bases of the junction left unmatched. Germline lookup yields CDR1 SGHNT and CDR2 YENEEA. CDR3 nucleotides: TGTGCCAGCAGCGTACACGGGACAGGGGACAATGAGCAGTTCTTC. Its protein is CASSVHGTGDNEQFF. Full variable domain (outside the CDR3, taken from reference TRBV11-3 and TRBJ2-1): EAGVVQSPRYKIIEKKQPVAFWCNPISGHNTLYWYLQNLGQGPELLIRYENEEAVDDSQLPKDRFSAERLKGVDSTLKIQPAELGDSAVYLCASSVHGTGDNEQFFGPGTRLTVL.

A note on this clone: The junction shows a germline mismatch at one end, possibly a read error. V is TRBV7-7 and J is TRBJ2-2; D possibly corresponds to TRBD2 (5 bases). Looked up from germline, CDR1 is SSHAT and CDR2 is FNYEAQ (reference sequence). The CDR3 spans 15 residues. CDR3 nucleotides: TGTGCTAGCAGCTTCTCGGGGTTTGGCACCGGGGAGCTGTTTTTT. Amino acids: CASSFSGFGTGELFF.

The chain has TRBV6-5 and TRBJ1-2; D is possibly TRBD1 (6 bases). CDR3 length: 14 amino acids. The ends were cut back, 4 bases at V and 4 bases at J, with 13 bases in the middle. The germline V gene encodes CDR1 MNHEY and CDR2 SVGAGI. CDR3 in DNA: TGTGCCAGCAGTTTAGACAGGACTCGCTATGGCTACACCTTC. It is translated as CASSLDRTRYGYTF.

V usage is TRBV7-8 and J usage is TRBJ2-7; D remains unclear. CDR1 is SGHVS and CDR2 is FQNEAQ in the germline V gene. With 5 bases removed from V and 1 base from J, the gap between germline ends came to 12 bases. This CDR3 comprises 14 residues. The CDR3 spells CASSAFGGSYEQYF. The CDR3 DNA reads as TGTGCCAGCAGCGCTTTTGGCGGTTCCTACGAGCAGTACTTC.

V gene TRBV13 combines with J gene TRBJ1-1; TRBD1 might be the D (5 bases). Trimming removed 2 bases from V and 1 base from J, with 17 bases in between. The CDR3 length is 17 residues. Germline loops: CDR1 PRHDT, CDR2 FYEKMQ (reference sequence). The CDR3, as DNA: TGTGCCAGCAGCTTAAGTACGGGGACTGGGGAGAACACTGAAGCTTTCTTT. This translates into CASSLSTGTGENTEAFF.